The sequence of this TCR beta chain was determined in a study of shared clonotypes between healthy human individuals. For the study at large: Three CD4 naive, three CD4 memory, two CD8 naive and one CD8 memory plate were used per donor. Broader study findings: Among donors, sharing of clonotypes was expected to be affected by sequencing depth. Few donors limited the genetic and exposure-history diversity represented.

There are 14 residues in the CDR3. V lost 1 base and J 4 bases, leaving 10 bases between the germline ends. Germline CDR1 SGHAT, CDR2 FQNNGV. Methods used by the authors: ImmunoSEQ yielded junction-only sequences lacking quality scores, so filtering differed. Produced via immunoSEQ multiplex PCR; TCRdb's table is partial and in-frame only. V and J calls and clone size are copied from that table; D and trimming were computed from the DNA. The data hold roughly 2.2 million clones, with 85% to 95% observed a single time. Regarding this clone: The antigen is undetermined. This specimen includes other DNA sequences encoding the same CDR3.

The sample taken for sequencing was naive CD4+ T cells from PBMCs. Subset meaning: CD45RA+ positively selected. The chain combines TRBV11-2 with TRBJ1-1; D is ambiguous. This clonotype was obtained from a man younger than 30 in good health. Some clones in this sample may be carry-over from other donors' samples. DNA of the CDR3: TGTGCCAGCAGCTTAGTCGTGGGTGGCACTGAAGCTTTCTTT. Its protein product is CASSLVVGGTEAFF.